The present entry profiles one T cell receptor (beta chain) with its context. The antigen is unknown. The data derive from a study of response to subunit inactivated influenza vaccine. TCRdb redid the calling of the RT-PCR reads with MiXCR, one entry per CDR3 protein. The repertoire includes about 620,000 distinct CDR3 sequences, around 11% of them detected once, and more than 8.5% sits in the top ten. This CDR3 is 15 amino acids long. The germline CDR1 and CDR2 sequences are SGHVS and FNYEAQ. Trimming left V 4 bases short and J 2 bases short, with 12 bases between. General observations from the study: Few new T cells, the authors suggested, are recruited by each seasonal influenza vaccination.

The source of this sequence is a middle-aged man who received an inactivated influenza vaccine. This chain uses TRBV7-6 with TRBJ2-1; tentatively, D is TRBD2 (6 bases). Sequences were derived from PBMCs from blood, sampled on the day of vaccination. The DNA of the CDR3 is TGTGCCAGCAGCTCCGCGGGGCCGGCCTACAATGAGCAGTTCTTC. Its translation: CASSSAGPAYNEQFF.